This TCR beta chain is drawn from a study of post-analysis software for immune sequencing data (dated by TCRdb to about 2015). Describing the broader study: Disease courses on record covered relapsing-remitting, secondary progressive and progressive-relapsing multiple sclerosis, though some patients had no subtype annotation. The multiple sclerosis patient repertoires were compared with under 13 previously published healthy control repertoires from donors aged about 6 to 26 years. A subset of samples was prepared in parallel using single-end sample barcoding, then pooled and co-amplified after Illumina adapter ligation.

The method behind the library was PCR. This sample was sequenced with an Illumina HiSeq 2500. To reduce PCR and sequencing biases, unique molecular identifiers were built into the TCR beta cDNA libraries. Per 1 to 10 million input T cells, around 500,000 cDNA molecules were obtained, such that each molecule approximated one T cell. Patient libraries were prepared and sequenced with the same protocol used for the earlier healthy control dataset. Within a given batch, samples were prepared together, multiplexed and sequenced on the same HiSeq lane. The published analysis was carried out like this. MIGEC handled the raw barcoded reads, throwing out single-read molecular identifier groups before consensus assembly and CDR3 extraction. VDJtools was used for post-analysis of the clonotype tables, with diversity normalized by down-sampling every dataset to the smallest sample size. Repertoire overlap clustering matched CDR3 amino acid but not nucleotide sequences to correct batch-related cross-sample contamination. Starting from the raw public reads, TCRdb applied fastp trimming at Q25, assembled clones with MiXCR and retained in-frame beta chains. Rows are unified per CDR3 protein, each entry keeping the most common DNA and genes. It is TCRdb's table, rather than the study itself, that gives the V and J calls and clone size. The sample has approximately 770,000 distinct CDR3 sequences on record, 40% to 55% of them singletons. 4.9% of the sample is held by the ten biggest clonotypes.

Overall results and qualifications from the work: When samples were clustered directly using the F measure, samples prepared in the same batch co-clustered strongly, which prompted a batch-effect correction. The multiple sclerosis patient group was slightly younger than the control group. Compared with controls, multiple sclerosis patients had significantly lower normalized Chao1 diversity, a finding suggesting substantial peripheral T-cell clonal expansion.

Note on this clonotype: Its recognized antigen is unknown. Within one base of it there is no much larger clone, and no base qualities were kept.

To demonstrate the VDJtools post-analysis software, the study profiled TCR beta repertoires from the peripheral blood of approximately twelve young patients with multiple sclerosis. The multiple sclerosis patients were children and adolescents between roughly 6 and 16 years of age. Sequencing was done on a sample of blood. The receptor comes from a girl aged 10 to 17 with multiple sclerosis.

The CDR3 loop reads CASSEKGGGFYEQYF. The nucleotides read TGCGCCAGCAGTGAGAAAGGGGGAGGGTTCTACGAGCAGTACTTC. This sequence uses TRBV10-2 and TRBJ2-4; tentative D gene TRBD2, with 7 bases matching. The J call is uncertain, as TRBJ2-7 better fits the DNA end. CDR1 and CDR2, per the germline V gene, are WSHSY and SAAADI. The CDR3 has 15 amino acids, counting the end cysteine and phenylalanine. The DNA shown is the 45-base CDR3, in frame from base 1.